These T cell receptor beta chains were read from a single sample in a study of identical twins. Each CDR3 protein is one row after TCRdb ran MiXCR on the 5' RACE reads. The table has hundreds of thousands of distinct CDR3 sequences, 6.1% seen once. Sequencing input: naive T cells sorted from blood. The receptors stem from a man aged 18 to 35 in good health. Both conserved end residues are part of each CDR3. A D gene is named only where the DNA matches it firmly. Part of the rows lack a size; the others show once, few, many or a class for expanded clones.

v_gene	len	d_gene	abundance	j_gene	CDR3aa	CDR3nt
TRBV18	15	NA	few	TRBJ1-1	CASSPISSLNTEAFF	TGTGCCAGCTCACCAATCTCCAGCTTGAACACTGAAGCTTTCTTT
TRBV11-1	15	NA	many	TRBJ2-7	CASSQETGRAYEQYF	TGTGCCAGCAGCCAAGAGACAGGGAGGGCCTACGAGCAGTACTTC
TRBV7-2	17	TRBD2	many	TRBJ2-3	CASSSTSGRLLTDTQYF	TGTGCCAGCAGCTCGACTAGCGGCCGTCTTCTCACAGATACGCAGTATTTT
TRBV20-1	12	TRBD2	NA	TRBJ2-7	CSARGLAGEQYF	TGCAGTGCTAGAGGGCTAGCGGGTGAGCAGTACTTC
TRBV29-1	14	NA	many	TRBJ1-3	CSVKQAHSGNTIYF	TGCAGCGTCAAACAGGCACACTCTGGAAACACCATATATTTT
TRBV11-3	14	TRBD1	few	TRBJ2-3	CASSPQGATDTQYF	TGTGCCAGCAGCCCCCAGGGGGCCACAGATACGCAGTATTTT
TRBV2	13	NA	many	TRBJ2-5	CASSYRRGETQYF	TGTGCCAGCAGCTACAGGCGAGGGGAGACCCAGTACTTC
TRBV6-5	14	NA	many	TRBJ1-1	CASSYSPGDTEAFF	TGTGCCAGCAGTTACTCTCCCGGGGACACTGAAGCTTTCTTT
TRBV27	13	NA	many	TRBJ2-7	CASSLSFSYEQYF	TGTGCCAGCAGTTTATCATTTTCCTACGAGCAGTACTTC
TRBV3-1	13	TRBD2	few	TRBJ2-5	CASMASGQETQYF	TGTGCCAGCATGGCTAGCGGTCAAGAGACCCAGTACTTC
TRBV12-3/TRBV12-4	15	TRBD1	many	TRBJ2-3	CASSKQGVSTDTQYF	TGTGCCAGCAGCAAGCAGGGGGTTTCCACAGATACGCAGTATTTT
TRBV4-2	15	NA	many	TRBJ1-6	CASSQEGAGKSPLHF	TGTGCCAGCAGCCAAGAAGGGGCCGGGAAGTCACCCCTCCACTTT
TRBV3-1	17	TRBD2	NA	TRBJ2-1	CASSPAGGVRVGGEQFF	TGTGCCAGCAGCCCAGCGGGGGGTGTCAGGGTAGGCGGGGAGCAGTTCTTC
TRBV20-1	16	TRBD2	many	TRBJ2-5	CSARGGTSGFQETQYF	TGCAGTGCTAGAGGTGGGACTAGCGGCTTCCAAGAGACCCAGTACTTC
TRBV20-1	11	NA	many	TRBJ2-1	CSARVGREQFF	TGCAGTGCTAGAGTCGGGCGTGAGCAGTTCTTC
TRBV6-2/TRBV6-3	17	TRBD1	few	TRBJ2-6	CASSRQGPLIGANVLTF	TGTGCCAGCAGTCGACAGGGCCCACTGATTGGGGCCAACGTCCTGACTTTC
TRBV27	13	TRBD2	many	TRBJ2-7	CASSLAEPYEQYF	TGTGCCAGCTCCCTAGCGGAACCTTACGAGCAGTACTTC
TRBV29-1	13	NA	few	TRBJ1-5	CSVTGGLNQPQHF	TGCAGCGTCACTGGGGGACTCAATCAGCCCCAGCATTTT
TRBV5-5	15	NA	NA	TRBJ1-1	CASSWGTPRRTEAFF	TGTGCCAGCAGCTGGGGGACCCCAAGGAGAACTGAAGCTTTCTTT
TRBV29-1	13	NA	many	TRBJ1-1	CSAGGSANTEAFF	TGCAGCGCCGGGGGTTCGGCCAACACTGAAGCTTTCTTT
TRBV10-3	15	TRBD2	few	TRBJ2-1	CAISGEGSSYNEQFF	TGTGCCATCAGCGGGGAGGGGAGCTCCTACAATGAGCAGTTCTTC
TRBV10-3	16	NA	many	TRBJ2-6	CAISDGGLSGANVLTF	TGTGCCATCAGTGATGGGGGCCTCTCTGGGGCCAACGTCCTGACTTTC
TRBV5-5	14	NA	NA	TRBJ1-1	CASSLERGRTEAFF	TGTGCCAGCAGCTTGGAAAGGGGGAGGACTGAAGCTTTCTTT